These 7 T cell receptor beta chains originate from one sample sequenced in a study of control samples from healthy donors and cancer patients. TCRdb keeps only in-frame clones here, not all; method: immunoSEQ multiplex PCR. The table shows about 110,000 clones, with approximately 87% occurring only once. Sequencing was done on a sample of PBMCs. These receptors were taken from an older woman with lung cancer.

The genes are TRBV4-1 and TRBJ1-4, with D possibly TRBD1 on 6 matching bases. This CDR3 spans 17 amino acids. Trimming cost V 4 bases and J 4 bases, with 19 bases left between them. Germline V gene lookup returns CDR1 MGHRA and CDR2 YSYEKL. CDR3 sequence reads: CASSRQAFDSLNEKLFF. The CDR3 nucleotides read TGCGCCAGCAGCCGACAGGCCTTCGACAGTCTTAATGAAAAACTGTTTTTT.

This clone has more than one count but fewer than ten. The chain recombines TRBV6-5 with TRBJ2-3, with 7 bases lining up with TRBD2. Germline V gene lookup returns CDR1 MNHEY and CDR2 SVGAGI. This CDR3 region has 15 residues. V dropped 6 bases and J dropped 5; count of bases not matched to a gene: 11. The CDR3 loop is CASSRLATTVDTQYF. The CDR3 DNA sequence: TGTGCCAGCAGCCGACTAGCTACAACGGTAGATACGCAGTATTTT.

The V gene is TRBV30, the J gene TRBJ1-6; D unclear. Trimming cost V 4 bases and J 7 bases, with 14 bases left between them. Germline lookup yields CDR1 GTSNPN and CDR2 SVGIG (reference sequence). The CDR3 spans 14 residues. CDR3 sequence reads: CAWKRGRGNSPLHF. CDR3 nucleotide sequence: TGTGCCTGGAAAAGAGGGAGAGGAAATTCACCCCTCCACTTT.

The J gene is TRBJ2-3, the V gene TRBV3-1 (or the pseudogene TRBV3-2), with 7 bases fitting TRBD2. The CDR3 extends over 15 amino acids. Trimming cost V 4 bases and J 1 base; bases outside gene matches: 5. CDR1 is LGHDT, CDR2 YNNKEL, per germline (reference sequence). CDR3 protein: CASSPGLEGTDTQYF. The CDR3 DNA is TGTGCCAGCAGCCCTGGACTAGAGGGCACAGATACGCAGTATTTT.

The V gene is TRBV11-3, the J gene TRBJ2-5; maybe TRBD2 (6 bases). V was clipped by 2 bases and J by 11 bases, with 15 bases between them. The CDR3 contains 13 residues. Germline loops: CDR1 SGHNT, CDR2 YENEEA. CDR3 loop: CASSLSLGTFQYF. DNA for the CDR3: TGTGCCAGCAGCTTATCGCTTGGGACTTTTCAGTACTTC.

The rearrangement joins TRBV6-5 to TRBJ2-5, with TRBD2 as a possible D gene (6 bases). The CDR3 contains 12 residues. The germline V gene has CDR1 MNHEY and CDR2 SVGAGI. V was clipped by 8 bases and J by 5 bases, with 12 bases between them. DNA of the CDR3: TGTGCCAGCCGGCGGGGCAGGGAGACCCAGTACTTC. It yields the protein CASRRGRETQYF.

The table lists this clone with a count of one. The genes are TRBV4-1 and TRBJ2-5; 14 bases agree with TRBD2. Germline CDR1 reads MGHRA; CDR2 reads YSYEKL. Trimming cost V 0 bases and J 6 bases; bases outside gene matches: 12. The CDR3 is 19 amino acids. This CDR3 is CASSQELGLAGAETQTQYF. CDR3 nucleotides: TGCGCCAGCAGCCAAGAGTTGGGACTAGCGGGGGCCGAAACCCAGACCCAGTACTTC.